This is a list of T cell receptor beta chains from one sample in a study of molecular identifiers for immune sequencing clone quantification. TCRdb ran MiXCR on the PCR reads and lists one entry per CDR3 protein. The table records over 600,000 distinct CDR3 sequences, 20% of them present only once. Sequencing was done on a sample of naive CD8+ T cells from blood, with Jurkat cell RNA spiked in. These receptors all stem from a human donor in good health. Some libraries in this study had Jurkat cell RNA spiked in. CDR3s include the opening cysteine and the closing phenylalanine or tryptophan. D genes are given only for firm matches. Only part of the rows carry a size: once, few, many, or a class if the clone is expanded.

many	NA	TRBV11-2	TRBJ2-1	TGTGCCAGCAGCGTACCCAGGGTAGTAGACTACAATGAGCAGTTCTTC	CASSVPRVVDYNEQFF
many	NA	TRBV21-1	TRBJ2-3	TGTGCCAGCAGCAAACGGTTAGCGGGATGGAGCACAGATACGCAGTATTTT	CASSKRLAGWSTDTQYF
many	NA	TRBV4-1	TRBJ2-4	TGCGCCAGCAGCCAAGTTACAGTAGCCAAAAACATTCAGTACTTC	CASSQVTVAKNIQYF
many	NA	TRBV4-3	TRBJ1-2	TGCGCCAGCAGCCAAGATAAGGCTCTCCCCTATGGCTACACCTTC	CASSQDKALPYGYTF
NA	TRBD2	TRBV9	TRBJ2-2	TGTGCCAGCAGCGTAGATAGCGGGAGAAAGTTGGGGACCGGGGAGCTGTTTTTT	CASSVDSGRKLGTGELFF
many	NA	TRBV5-4	TRBJ1-1	TGTGCCAGCCGACCCGAAAGCAGACCTGAAGCTTTCTTT	CASRPESRPEAFF
NA	NA	TRBV9	TRBJ2-7	TGTGCCAGCAGCGTTAGGGACTTACCCTACGAGCAGAACTTC	CASSVRDLPYEQNF
many	NA	TRBV19	TRBJ2-7	TGTGCCAGTAGTACCCCCGGTGATAACGCCTACGAGCAGTACTTC	CASSTPGDNAYEQYF
NA	TRBD1	TRBV11-3	TRBJ1-1	TGTGCCAGCGGCCCCCGGACAGGGACTGAAGCTTTCTTT	CASGPRTGTEAFF
many	TRBD1	TRBV7-9	TRBJ2-7	TGTGCCAGCAGCTTAGGCCCCAGGGGGAACGAGCAGTACTTC	CASSLGPRGNEQYF
many	NA	TRBV28	TRBJ2-7	TGTGCCAGCAGTCCAACAGGGCTCGCTGGATACGAGCAGTACTTC	CASSPTGLAGYEQYF
many	NA	TRBV4-2	TRBJ1-2	TGTGCCAGCAGCCAAGATCTCACTAATCAGGGAATAGAAGGCTACACCTTC	CASSQDLTNQGIEGYTF
many	NA	TRBV2	TRBJ1-2	TGTGCCAGCAGTGAATTCCGTTCCCTAGGCTACACCTTC	CASSEFRSLGYTF
many	NA	TRBV7-8	TRBJ2-7	TGTGCCAGCAGCACCTCGCCGACAGGAGGGACCCTCTACGAGCAGTACTTC	CASSTSPTGGTLYEQYF
many	NA	TRBV5-6	TRBJ2-7	TGTGCCAGCAGCTTGCAGGCCGACTACGAGCAGTACTTC	CASSLQADYEQYF
many	NA	TRBV7-2	TRBJ1-1	TGTGCCAGCAGCTTTGGGGTTATAGGCCCGAACACTGAAGCTTTCTTT	CASSFGVIGPNTEAFF
many	TRBD1	TRBV29-1	TRBJ2-3	TGCAGCGTTGACGGACAGGGGGCAGATACGCAGTATTTT	CSVDGQGADTQYF
NA	TRBD1	TRBV27	TRBJ1-5	TGTGCCAGCAGTCCGTTGGGAGGGGGCGAGCAGCCCCAGCATTTT	CASSPLGGGEQPQHF
many	NA	TRBV7-9	TRBJ1-1	TGTGCCAGCAGCCCCGTCGCGGGGGGCACTGAAGCTTTCTTT	CASSPVAGGTEAFF
many	NA	TRBV7-9	TRBJ2-7	TGTGCCAGCAGCTTAACAGAGAATACCTACGAGCAGTACTTC	CASSLTENTYEQYF
many	NA	TRBV7-9	TRBJ1-1	TGTGCCAGCATCTTGAGTGAACAGGGTGAAGCTTTCTTT	CASILSEQGEAFF
few	TRBD1	TRBV2	TRBJ1-2	TGTGCCAGCAGTGAACGTGACAGGGCCTATGGCTACACCTTC	CASSERDRAYGYTF
NA	NA	TRBV27	TRBJ2-3	TGTGCCAGCAGTTTAGCGGCGGGACGAGCTTTAAATACGCAGTATTTT	CASSLAAGRALNTQYF
NA	NA	TRBV14	TRBJ2-7	TGTGCCAGCAGCCCCCCGGTAGGGGTCCGGTGGTTGAGGGAGCAGTACTTC	CASSPPVGVRWLREQYF
NA	TRBD1	TRBV4-1	TRBJ2-5	TGCGCCAGCAGCCACGGACAGGGGGCGGAGGAGACCCAGTACTTC	CASSHGQGAEETQYF
NA	NA	TRBV6-2/TRBV6-3	TRBJ2-1	TGTGCCAGCAGTTACAGAACAGGCGACTACAATGAGCAGTTCTTC	CASSYRTGDYNEQFF
many	TRBD2	TRBV4-2	TRBJ2-7	TGTGCCAGCAGCCAAGAGGTGGCGGGAGCCTACGAGCAGTACTTC	CASSQEVAGAYEQYF
NA	NA	TRBV6-5	TRBJ2-1	TGTGCCAGCGGTAATAGCCCCCGGGACAAGGGGGATGCCTACAATGAGCAGTTCTTC	CASGNSPRDKGDAYNEQFF
few	TRBD2	TRBV6-5	TRBJ2-5	TGTGCCAGCAGTGGCGGGGGGGGGCCCCAAGGGACCCCGTACTTC	CASSGGGGPQGTPYF
few	TRBD2	TRBV19	TRBJ2-2	TGTGCCAGTAGTATAGATCCCCTAGCGGGGGAACTACGGGTCGGGGAGCTGTTTTTT	CASSIDPLAGELRVGELFF
NA	TRBD2	TRBV5-4	TRBJ2-2	TGTGCCAGCAGTTCCAGAAGCGGGGCGTACACCGAGGAGCTGTTTTTT	CASSSRSGAYTEELFF
few	TRBD1	TRBV30	TRBJ1-1	TGTGCCTGGAGTCCGACAGGGCTGAACACTGAAGCTTTCTTT	CAWSPTGLNTEAFF
many	TRBD2	TRBV27	TRBJ2-1	TGTGCCAGCAGTTTATCGACTAGCGGGAGCAATGAGCAGTTCTTC	CASSLSTSGSNEQFF
NA	NA	TRBV12-3/TRBV12-4	TRBJ1-5	TGTGCCAGCAGTCGCACTTTCCGGGGGCGGCAGCCCCAGCATTTT	CASSRTFRGRQPQHF
many	NA	TRBV27	TRBJ2-7	TGTGCCAGCAGCCCCTTGATAAGAGTGGCGGATAGGCAGTACTTC	CASSPLIRVADRQYF
many	TRBD2	TRBV5-4	TRBJ2-3	TGTGCCAGCAGCGGGACGACTAGCGGCGTCACAGATACGCAGTATTTT	CASSGTTSGVTDTQYF
many	TRBD2	TRBV19	TRBJ2-3	TGTGCCAGTAGTTTCGGGACTAGTACTTATACGCAGTATTTT	CASSFGTSTYTQYF
many	NA	TRBV20-1	TRBJ2-1	TGCAGTGCTAGAAAACGATCACTAGCTGACGAGCAGTTCTTC	CSARKRSLADEQFF
many	TRBD1	TRBV20-1	TRBJ2-7	TGCAGTGCTAGAATCAGGGACAGGGGGTACGAGCAGTACTTC	CSARIRDRGYEQYF
many	TRBD1	TRBV28	TRBJ1-1	TGTGCCAGCAGTTCTTCAAGTGCAGGGGGCGACACTGAAGCTTTCTTT	CASSSSSAGGDTEAFF